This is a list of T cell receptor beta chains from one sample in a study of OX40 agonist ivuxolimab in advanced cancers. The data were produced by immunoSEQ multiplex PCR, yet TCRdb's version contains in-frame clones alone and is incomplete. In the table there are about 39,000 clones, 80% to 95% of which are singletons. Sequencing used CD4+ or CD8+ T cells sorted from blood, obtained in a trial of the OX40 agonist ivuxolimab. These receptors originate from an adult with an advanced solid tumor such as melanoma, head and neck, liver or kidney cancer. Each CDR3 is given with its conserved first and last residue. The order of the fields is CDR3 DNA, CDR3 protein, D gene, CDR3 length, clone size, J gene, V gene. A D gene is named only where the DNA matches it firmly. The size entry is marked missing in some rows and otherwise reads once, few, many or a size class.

CDR3nt: TGCGCCAGCACCCTAAACCAGGGCTTGAACACTGAAGCTTTCTTT
CDR3aa: CASTLNQGLNTEAFF
d_gene: NA
len: 15
abundance: NA
j_gene: TRBJ1-1
v_gene: TRBV4-1

CDR3nt: TGTGCCAGCAATGCTGTAGGGGAGACCCAGTACTTC
CDR3aa: CASNAVGETQYF
d_gene: NA
len: 12
abundance: NA
j_gene: TRBJ2-5
v_gene: TRBV6-1

CDR3nt: TGTGCCTGGAGTGTCAGTCTGTTGCATGGCTACACCTTC
CDR3aa: CAWSVSLLHGYTF
d_gene: NA
len: 13
abundance: NA
j_gene: TRBJ1-2
v_gene: TRBV30

CDR3nt: TGTGCCAGTAGTACAAGGGGTTGGGGCCAAGAGACCCAGTACTTC
CDR3aa: CASSTRGWGQETQYF
d_gene: NA
len: 15
abundance: NA
j_gene: TRBJ2-5
v_gene: TRBV19

CDR3nt: TGTGCCAGCAGCTTGATATCCGGGGAGCAGTACTTC
CDR3aa: CASSLISGEQYF
d_gene: NA
len: 12
abundance: NA
j_gene: TRBJ2-7
v_gene: TRBV5-6

CDR3nt: TGTGCCAGCAGCTTATACCCCTACGAGCAGTACTTC
CDR3aa: CASSLYPYEQYF
d_gene: NA
len: 12
abundance: NA
j_gene: TRBJ2-7
v_gene: TRBV7-2

CDR3nt: TGCGCCAGCAGCCAAGATGGGGCGGGATCCTACGAGCAGTACTTC
CDR3aa: CASSQDGAGSYEQYF
d_gene: NA
len: 15
abundance: NA
j_gene: TRBJ2-7
v_gene: TRBV4-1

CDR3nt: TGCGCCAGCAGCCAAGATGTGGGCCTAGAGCAGTTCTTC
CDR3aa: CASSQDVGLEQFF
d_gene: NA
len: 13
abundance: NA
j_gene: TRBJ2-1
v_gene: TRBV4-3

CDR3nt: TGTGCCAGCACCCCGGGACAGGGATATGGCTACACCTTC
CDR3aa: CASTPGQGYGYTF
d_gene: TRBD1
len: 13
abundance: NA
j_gene: TRBJ1-2
v_gene: TRBV27

CDR3nt: TGTGCCAGCTCCCACCGCGGGGGCACAGATACGCAGTATTTT
CDR3aa: CASSHRGGTDTQYF
d_gene: NA
len: 14
abundance: NA
j_gene: TRBJ2-3
v_gene: TRBV6-5

CDR3nt: TGTGCCAGCAAGGGACTAACCGGGGAGCTGTTTTTT
CDR3aa: CASKGLTGELFF
d_gene: TRBD2
len: 12
abundance: NA
j_gene: TRBJ2-2
v_gene: TRBV6-4

CDR3nt: TGTGCCAGCAGCTGGGGGACAGACACTGAAGCTTTCTTT
CDR3aa: CASSWGTDTEAFF
d_gene: TRBD1
len: 13
abundance: NA
j_gene: TRBJ1-1
v_gene: TRBV5-4

CDR3nt: TGTGCCAGCTCACCACGGGACAGCCAAGAGACCCAGTACTTC
CDR3aa: CASSPRDSQETQYF
d_gene: TRBD1
len: 14
abundance: NA
j_gene: TRBJ2-5
v_gene: TRBV18

CDR3nt: TGCGCCAGCAGCCAAACCAGGGGAAACACTGAAGCTTTCTTT
CDR3aa: CASSQTRGNTEAFF
d_gene: NA
len: 14
abundance: NA
j_gene: TRBJ1-1
v_gene: TRBV4-1

CDR3nt: TGTGCCAGCACCATCTCCGGGACAGGCGCCGGTGGCTACACCTTC
CDR3aa: CASTISGTGAGGYTF
d_gene: TRBD1
len: 15
abundance: once
j_gene: TRBJ1-2
v_gene: TRBV6-5

CDR3nt: TGCGCCAGCAGCGGGACACTTAACACTGAAGCTTTCTTT
CDR3aa: CASSGTLNTEAFF
d_gene: NA
len: 13
abundance: NA
j_gene: TRBJ1-1
v_gene: TRBV4-3

CDR3nt: TGTGCCAGCAGCTTATTGCAGGGGGCATGGAATGAGCAGTTCTTC
CDR3aa: CASSLLQGAWNEQFF
d_gene: TRBD1
len: 15
abundance: NA
j_gene: TRBJ2-1
v_gene: TRBV11-2

CDR3nt: TGTGCCAGCAGCCCCCGCGTAGACCGAAACACCATATATTTT
CDR3aa: CASSPRVDRNTIYF
d_gene: NA
len: 14
abundance: NA
j_gene: TRBJ1-3
v_gene: TRBV28

CDR3nt: TGTGCCAGCAGCCTATCTGACAGAAAACTGTTTTTT
CDR3aa: CASSLSDRKLFF
d_gene: NA
len: 12
abundance: NA
j_gene: TRBJ1-4
v_gene: TRBV14

CDR3nt: TGTGCCAGCAGTTACTCGTCGGGGGCCTACTATGGCTACACCTTC
CDR3aa: CASSYSSGAYYGYTF
d_gene: NA
len: 15
abundance: NA
j_gene: TRBJ1-2
v_gene: TRBV6-6

CDR3nt: TGTGCCAGCTCACCAGACGGTCCAGAGGCCCAGCATTTT
CDR3aa: CASSPDGPEAQHF
d_gene: NA
len: 13
abundance: NA
j_gene: TRBJ1-5
v_gene: TRBV18

CDR3nt: TGTGCCAGCAGCGCCGGGACAGGGGGCGAAAGGTACTTC
CDR3aa: CASSAGTGGERYF
d_gene: TRBD1
len: 13
abundance: NA
j_gene: TRBJ2-7
v_gene: TRBV5-5

CDR3nt: TGTGCCAGCAGTTTACCGGGGGGCGAGCAGTACTTC
CDR3aa: CASSLPGGEQYF
d_gene: TRBD2
len: 12
abundance: NA
j_gene: TRBJ2-7
v_gene: TRBV27

CDR3nt: TGTGCCAGCGACAGGGGGGTGAGGAGGACTGAAGCTTTCTTT
CDR3aa: CASDRGVRRTEAFF
d_gene: TRBD1
len: 14
abundance: NA
j_gene: TRBJ1-1
v_gene: TRBV28

CDR3nt: TGTGCCAGCAGCTGGACAGGGAGCAATCAGCCCCAGCATTTT
CDR3aa: CASSWTGSNQPQHF
d_gene: TRBD1
len: 14
abundance: once
j_gene: TRBJ1-5
v_gene: TRBV28

CDR3nt: TGTGCCACCAGCACCCCGGTAGAATATGGCTACACCTTC
CDR3aa: CATSTPVEYGYTF
d_gene: NA
len: 13
abundance: NA
j_gene: TRBJ1-2
v_gene: TRBV15

CDR3nt: TGTGCCAGCAGTACGATTCGGACAGGGGCCTACGAGCAGTACTTC
CDR3aa: CASSTIRTGAYEQYF
d_gene: TRBD1
len: 15
abundance: once
j_gene: TRBJ2-7
v_gene: TRBV28

CDR3nt: TGTGCCAGCAGTCCAACAGGGTTCACTGAAGCTTTCTTT
CDR3aa: CASSPTGFTEAFF
d_gene: NA
len: 13
abundance: NA
j_gene: TRBJ1-1
v_gene: TRBV28